This TCR beta chain was sequenced for a study of blood T cell repertoires in COVID-19. About the study: Acute and convalescent COVID-19 specimens originated in the United States, Italy and Spain. T cells, B-cell-depleted T cells, or PBMCs supplied cDNA or gDNA.

Original handling: Reference gene primer amplification in the assay estimated nucleated cell counts. This table comes from immunoSEQ multiplex PCR, and its TCRdb copy is limited to in-frame clones, with some not included. That table gives V, J and clone size, and the DNA gave D and trimming. This table has 270,000 or so clones, about 89% appearing once. The CDR3 sequence is 16 residues long. The germline V gene encodes CDR1 LGHNT and CDR2 FRNRAP. V was pared by 5 bases and J by 0 bases, with 8 bases of the junction left unmatched. The rearrangement links TRBV12-5 to TRBJ2-7, with 9 nucleotides matching TRBD1. The source material was peripheral blood. This clonotype originated in a man aged 40-55 years with acute or convalescent COVID-19. The CDR3 coding sequence is TGTGCTAGTGGTAACACAGGGGGCCTCACCTCCTACGAGCAGTACTTC. Its protein product is CASGNTGGLTSYEQYF. Variable domain in full (rest from reference TRBV12-5 and TRBJ2-7): DARVTQTPRHKVTEMGQEVTMRCQPILGHNTVFWYRQTMMQGLELLAYFRNRAPLDDSGMPKDRFSAEMPDATLATLKIQPSEPRDSAVYFCASGNTGGLTSYEQYFGPGTRLTVT.